The clone carrying this TCR beta chain appeared many times. The antigen remains unidentified. This sample stems from a study of identical twins. The CDR3 consists of 14 residues. Germline assignment: CDR1 SGDLS and CDR2 YYNGEE. V was pared by 0 bases and J by 4 bases, with 10 bases between. Study outcomes and limitations: Monozygotic twin pairs showed more out-of-frame TCR alpha sharing than models estimated.

TCRdb processed the 5' RACE reads anew with MiXCR; each CDR3 protein has one entry. The sample has around 450,000 distinct CDR3 sequences; 14% are singletons. This same sample was also part of a study on yellow fever vaccine responses in identical twins.

This TCR was recovered from a woman between 18 and 29 years old in good health. This rearrangement joins TRBV9 to TRBJ1-1; D unclear. The sample comprised CD4+ T cells sorted from blood. The CDR3 loop is CASSVDQVVTEAFF. In DNA, the CDR3 is TGTGCCAGCAGCGTAGATCAGGTCGTCACTGAAGCTTTCTTT.